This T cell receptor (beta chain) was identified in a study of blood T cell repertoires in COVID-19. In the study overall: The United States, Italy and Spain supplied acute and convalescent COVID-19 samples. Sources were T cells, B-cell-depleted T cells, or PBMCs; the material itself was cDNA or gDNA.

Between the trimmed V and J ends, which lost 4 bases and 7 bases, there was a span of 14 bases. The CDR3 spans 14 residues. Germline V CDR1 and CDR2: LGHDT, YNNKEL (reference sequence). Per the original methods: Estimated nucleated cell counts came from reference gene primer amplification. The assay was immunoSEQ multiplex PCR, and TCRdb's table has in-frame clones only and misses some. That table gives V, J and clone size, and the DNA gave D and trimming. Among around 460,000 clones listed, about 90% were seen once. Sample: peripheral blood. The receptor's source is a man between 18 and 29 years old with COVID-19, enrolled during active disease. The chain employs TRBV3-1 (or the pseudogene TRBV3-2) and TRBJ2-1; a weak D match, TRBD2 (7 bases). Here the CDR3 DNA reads TGTGCCAGCAGCCGTCGGGGGGCGGGGAATGAGCAGTTCTTC. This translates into CASSRRGAGNEQFF.